This T cell receptor (beta chain) comes out of a study of molecular identifiers for immune sequencing clone quantification. TCRdb reanalysed the PCR reads using MiXCR and keeps one entry per CDR3 protein. There are around 94,000 distinct CDR3 sequences in the sample; about 32% occur only once, and approximately 9.8% lies in the top ten. The CDR3 spans 14 residues. Germline trimming cut 2 bases from V and 6 bases from J; bases unmatched to any gene: 5. This clonotype has more than one count but fewer than ten. Sequencing used naive CD8+ T cells from blood, with Jurkat cell RNA spiked in. The subset here: FACS-sorted CD8+CD4-CCR7+CD45RA+ naive T cells. The receptor's source is a human donor in good health. Some libraries in this study had Jurkat cell RNA spiked in. This rearrangement joins TRBV12-3 or TRBV12-4 to TRBJ2-7; TRBD2 matches at 9 bases. The CDR3 is CASSLMREGPEQYF. The CDR3 coding sequence is TGTGCCAGCAGTTTAATGCGGGAGGGGCCCGAGCAGTACTTC.